Sequencing of this T cell receptor (beta chain) was carried out in a study of cytomegalovirus exposure and HLA in healthy donors. On this clone itself: The target antigen is unknown.

Both 60 Vbeta primers and 13 Jbeta primers went into the PCR. This table comes from immunoSEQ multiplex PCR, and its TCRdb copy is limited to in-frame clones, with some not included. In the table there are some 130,000 clones, approximately 80% of which are singletons. The germline V gene has CDR1 SGHRS and CDR2 YFSETQ. V was clipped by 4 bases and J by 5 bases, with 8 bases between them. This CDR3 has 12 amino acids. Study-level points and caveats: A later analysis found TCR association rates differed by HLA locus, highest for DRB1 and lowest for HLA-C. Analyses of presence/absence relied on an assumption of roughly uniform sequencing depth across donors. The later analysis indicated that the majority of CMV-associated TCR beta chains appeared HLA-restricted. Reported performance of the classifier showed diagnosis of cytomegalovirus status with high specificity and sensitivity.

Sample: PBMCs. This receptor was identified in a man under 40 in good health and CMV-seronegative. This chain connects TRBV5-1 to TRBJ2-3; unclear D gene. DNA of the CDR3: TGCGCCAGCAGCCCCAGAGGAGATACGCAGTATTTT. Translation: CASSPRGDTQYF. The full variable domain, rest sourced from reference TRBV5-1 and TRBJ2-3, is KAGVTQTPRYLIKTRGQQVTLSCSPISGHRSVSWYQQTPGQGLQFLFEYFSETQRNKGNFPGRFSGRQFSNSRSEMNVSTLELGDSALYLCASSPRGDTQYFGPGTRLTVL.